The 16 T cell receptor beta chains presented below share a single source sample, sequenced in a study of blood T cells in healthy people across ages. A sample-barcoded 5' primer and a J-beta primer mix were used in a second PCR of about 6 to 12 cycles. TCRdb called the 5' RACE reads again in MiXCR, with one record for every CDR3 protein. The profile shows fewer than 1.5 million distinct CDR3 sequences, roughly 45% of them singletons. The sequencing input was blood. The receptors shown here come from a woman aged 18 to 35 in good health.

In this sample, this clonotype turned up a few times. The rearrangement joins TRBV4-1 to TRBJ2-1; 8 bases fit TRBD1. The V segment lost 0 bases and the J segment 4 bases; nucleotides outside the gene matches: 2. The germline V gene has CDR1 MGHRA and CDR2 YSYEKL. The CDR3 length is 15 residues. CDR3 in DNA: TGCGCCAGCAGCCAAGAGCAGGGGGCGTACAATGAGCAGTTCTTC. Amino acids: CASSQEQGAYNEQFF.

This clonotype was seen a few times. J is TRBJ1-5 and V is TRBV7-2; D ambiguous. The germline V and J ends were trimmed by 4 bases and 0 bases, with 7 bases remaining between them. CDR1 is SGHTA and CDR2 is FQGNSA in the germline V gene. The CDR3 has 14 residues. The CDR3 nucleotides read TGTGCCAGCAGCTCGACGGCTAGCAATCAGCCCCAGCATTTT. It is translated as CASSSTASNQPQHF.

The chain has TRBV3-1 and TRBJ2-3, with 11 nucleotides matching TRBD2. Looked up from germline, CDR1 is LGHDT and CDR2 is YNNKEL (reference sequence). This CDR3 is 17 amino acids long. V was clipped by 3 bases and J by 2 bases; unmatched bases: 7. CDR3: CASSHKGTSGPTDTQYF. CDR3 nucleotide sequence: TGTGCCAGCAGCCACAAAGGGACTAGCGGACCCACAGATACGCAGTATTTT.

The V gene is TRBV29-1, the J gene TRBJ2-7, with D unresolved. Germline V gives CDR1 SQVTM, CDR2 ANQGSEA. The CDR3 spans 14 residues. Trimming stripped 0 bases from V and 2 bases from J, with 11 bases between. CDR3 DNA sequence: TGCAGCGTTGAAGATCGTTGGTCGCCCTACGAGCAGTACTTC. This translates into CSVEDRWSPYEQYF.

The chain is built from TRBV12-3 or TRBV12-4 and TRBJ2-7, with D tentatively TRBD2 (5 bases). Trimming shortened V by 3 bases and J by 3 bases, and 15 bases separated the two germline ends. The CDR3 totals 15 residues. The CDR3 spells CASSFRPGAGYEQYF. In DNA form, the CDR3 reads TGTGCCAGCAGTTTTCGCCCAGGTGCGGGCTACGAGCAGTACTTC.

In the case of this clonotype: Germline is not matched at one junction end, which may reflect a read error. The chain joins TRBV12-3 or TRBV12-4 to TRBJ1-1; D is uncertain. CDR3 length: 13 residues. CDR3 in amino acids: CASSVAFGTEAFF. CDR3 in DNA: TGTGCCAGCAGTGTAGCGTTCGGAACTGAAGCTTTCTTT.

This clonotype has just a few counts. The rearrangement links TRBV12-3 or TRBV12-4 to TRBJ1-5; D is possibly TRBD1 (5 bases). Trimming removed 6 bases from V and 0 bases from J, with 12 bases in between. The CDR3 runs to 15 residues. CDR3 DNA: TGTGCCAGCAGGCCGAGCGGGACTAGCAATCAGCCCCAGCATTTT. Translated, it gives CASRPSGTSNQPQHF.

This sequence joins TRBV4-1 and TRBJ1-4; 8 nucleotides align to TRBD1. The CDR3 contains 19 residues. Trimming removed 0 bases from V and 8 bases from J; junction bases left unmatched: 17. The germline V gene encodes CDR1 MGHRA and CDR2 YSYEKL. The CDR3 is CASSQDASGGRLYVEKLFF. CDR3 sequence (DNA): TGCGCCAGCAGCCAAGATGCCTCAGGGGGCCGGTTATACGTAGAAAAACTGTTTTTT.

V is TRBV18 and J is TRBJ2-1, with 8 bases aligning to TRBD1. The CDR3 spans 14 residues. Trimming at V came to 3 bases and at J to 10 bases, leaving 8 bases not matched to a gene. Germline V lookup: CDR1 KGHSH, CDR2 LQKENI. CDR3 region: CASSPGQGRGEQFF. The CDR3 DNA reads TGTGCCAGCTCACCTGGACAGGGCCGGGGGGAGCAGTTCTTC. The entire variable domain, with the rest obtained from reference TRBV18 and TRBJ2-1, is as follows: NAGVMQNPRHLVRRRGQEARLRCSPMKGHSHVYWYRQLPEEGLKFMVYLQKENIIDESGMPKERFSAEFPKEGPSILRIQQVVRGDSAAYFCASSPGQGRGEQFFGPGTRLTVL.

This clonotype occurred a few times. The chain employs TRBV29-1 and TRBJ2-6; 7 bases align to TRBD1. This CDR3 spans 15 amino acids. Germline CDR1 and CDR2: SQVTM and ANQGSEA. With V trimmed by 0 bases and J by 2 bases, 1 base remained unmatched. This CDR3 is CSVEDQGAGANVLTF. Written as DNA, the CDR3 is TGCAGCGTTGAAGATCAGGGGGCTGGGGCCAACGTCCTGACTTTC.

This clonotype is a singleton in its sample. CDR3 DNA: TGCGCCAGCAGCCAAGTCCCCAGAAGGCCCCTGGATCAGCCCCAGCATTTT. Encoded protein: CASSQVPRRPLDQPQHF. This chain joins TRBV4-1 and TRBJ1-5; D gene uncertain. The V gene lost 1 base and the J gene lost 5 bases, with 18 bases spanning the gap. Germline V lookup: CDR1 MGHRA, CDR2 YSYEKL. This CDR3 spans 17 amino acids.

This clonotype has only a few counts. This rearrangement joins TRBV29-1 to TRBJ2-4; 10 bases match TRBD2. Germline assignment: CDR1 SQVTM and CDR2 ANQGSEA. J gave up 14 bases and V 6 bases, and 10 bases lay outside the gene matches. This CDR3 has 12 amino acids. In DNA form, the CDR3 reads TGCAGCGTGCAGACTAGCGGGCCACCCGAGTACTTC. Translating gives CSVQTSGPPEYF.

This clonotype was seen a few times. The CDR3 spells CSARGGARDNEQFF. In DNA, the CDR3 is TGCAGTGCTAGGGGGGGGGCCCGGGACAATGAGCAGTTCTTC. V gene TRBV20-1 combines with J gene TRBJ2-1; maybe TRBD2 (7 bases). CDR1 and CDR2 from the germline V gene are DFQATT and SNEGSKA (reference sequence). The V end lost 3 bases, the J end lost 5 bases, and 14 bases lay between the germline ends. There are 14 residues in the CDR3.

The rearrangement joins TRBV5-1 to TRBJ2-3; maybe TRBD2 (6 bases). Germline CDR1 and CDR2: SGHRS and YFSETQ. V lost 0 bases and J lost 0, with 17 bases in between. The CDR3 is 18 amino acids. CDR3 coding DNA: TGCGCCAGCAGCTTGGACACTTTTTCGGGAGTTAGCACAGATACGCAGTATTTT. Protein: CASSLDTFSGVSTDTQYF.

This clonotype was found a few times. J is TRBJ1-1 and V is TRBV10-3; tentative D call: TRBD1 (5 bases). The V and J ends lost 3 bases and 8 bases respectively, with 13 bases between them. The CDR3 contains 13 residues. Germline-derived CDR1 and CDR2 are ENHRY and SYGVKD. CDR3 loop: CAISDGGTLEAFF. CDR3 bases: TGTGCCATCAGTGATGGGGGAACACTCGAAGCTTTCTTT.

This clonotype has more than one count but fewer than ten. In nucleotides, the CDR3 is TGTGCCAGCAGCCAGGGTTTGTCCTACAATGAGCAGTACTTC. This sequence encodes CASSQGLSYNEQYF. This chain joins TRBV5-5 and TRBJ2-5, with D tentatively TRBD1 (5 bases). V lost 4 bases to trimming and J lost 11 bases, with 21 bases between them. The length of the CDR3 is 14 residues. Germline V gene data show CDR1 as SGHKS and CDR2 as YYEKEE (reference sequence).